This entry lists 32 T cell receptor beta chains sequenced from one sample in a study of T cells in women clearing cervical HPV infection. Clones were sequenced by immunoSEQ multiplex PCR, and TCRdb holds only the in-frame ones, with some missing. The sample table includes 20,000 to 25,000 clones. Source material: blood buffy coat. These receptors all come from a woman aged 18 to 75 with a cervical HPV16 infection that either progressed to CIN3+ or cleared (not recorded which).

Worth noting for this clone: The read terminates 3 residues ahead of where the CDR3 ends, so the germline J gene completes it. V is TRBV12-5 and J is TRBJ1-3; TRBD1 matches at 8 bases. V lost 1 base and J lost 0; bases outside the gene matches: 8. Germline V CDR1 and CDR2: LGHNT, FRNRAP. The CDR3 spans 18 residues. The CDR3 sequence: CASGLDRTGTLSGNTIYF. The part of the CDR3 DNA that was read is TGTGCTAGTGGTTTGGATCGGACAGGGACACTCTCTGGAAACACC.

The CDR3 is CASSEVPGQGADGYTF. Incomplete CDR3 DNA: TGTGCCAGCAGTGAAGTCCCGGGACAGGGGGCGGATGGC. The V call is TRBV6-1, the J call TRBJ1-2; 12 bases are shared with TRBD1. The CDR3 goes on 3 residues after the read ends, and that part is filled in from the germline J gene. The CDR3 spans 16 residues. The trim removed 1 base at V and 6 bases at J, leaving 6 bases unmatched. CDR1 MNHNS and CDR2 SASEGT come from the germline V gene.

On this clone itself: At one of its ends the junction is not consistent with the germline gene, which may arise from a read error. CDR3 sequence reads: CASSQAWTSGYEQYF. The DNA read from the CDR3 is TGCGCCAGCAGCCAAGCTTGGACTAGCGGGTACGAG. The chain employs TRBV4-2 and TRBJ2-7; TRBD2 matches at 11 bases. The read terminates 3 residues ahead of where the CDR3 ends, so the germline J gene completes it. The CDR3 loop spans 15 amino acids. Germline CDR1 reads LGHNA; CDR2 reads YNFKEQ.

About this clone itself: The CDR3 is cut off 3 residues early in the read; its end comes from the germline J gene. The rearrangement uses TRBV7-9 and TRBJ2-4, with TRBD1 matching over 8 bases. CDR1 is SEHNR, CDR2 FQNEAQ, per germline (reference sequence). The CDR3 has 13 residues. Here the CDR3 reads CASSFGQGYGQYF. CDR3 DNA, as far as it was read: TGTGCCAGCAGCTTCGGACAGGGCTATGGT. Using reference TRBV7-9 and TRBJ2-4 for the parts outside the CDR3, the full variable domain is DTGVSQNPRHKITKRGQNVTFRCDPISEHNRLYWYRQTLGQGPEFLTYFQNEAQLEKSRLLSDRFSAERPKGSFSTLEIQRTEQGDSAMYLCASSFGQGYGQYFGAGTRLSVL.

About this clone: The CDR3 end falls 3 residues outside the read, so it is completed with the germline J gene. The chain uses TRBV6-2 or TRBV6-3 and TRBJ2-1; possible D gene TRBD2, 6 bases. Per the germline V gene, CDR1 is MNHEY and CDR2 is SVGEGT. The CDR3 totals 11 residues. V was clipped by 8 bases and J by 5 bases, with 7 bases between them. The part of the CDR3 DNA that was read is TGTGCCAGCCAGCGGGACAATGAG. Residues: CASQRDNE. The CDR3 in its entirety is CASQRDNEQFF.

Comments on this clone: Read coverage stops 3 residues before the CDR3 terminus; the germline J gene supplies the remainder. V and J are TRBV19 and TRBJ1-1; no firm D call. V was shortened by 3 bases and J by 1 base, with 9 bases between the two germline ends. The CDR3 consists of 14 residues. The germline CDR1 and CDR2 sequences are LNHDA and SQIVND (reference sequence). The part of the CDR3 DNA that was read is TGTGCCAGTAGTATCAGGCTCCCGAACACTGAA. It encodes CASSIRLPNTE. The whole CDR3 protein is CASSIRLPNTEAFF.

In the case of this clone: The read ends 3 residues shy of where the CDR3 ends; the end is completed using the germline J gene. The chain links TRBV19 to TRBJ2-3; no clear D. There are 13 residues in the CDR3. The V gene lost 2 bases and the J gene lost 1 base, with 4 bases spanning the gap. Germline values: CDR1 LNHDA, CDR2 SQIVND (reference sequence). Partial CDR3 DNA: TGTGCCAGTAGTATACAGGGCACAGATACG. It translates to CASSIQGTDT. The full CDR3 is CASSIQGTDTQYF.

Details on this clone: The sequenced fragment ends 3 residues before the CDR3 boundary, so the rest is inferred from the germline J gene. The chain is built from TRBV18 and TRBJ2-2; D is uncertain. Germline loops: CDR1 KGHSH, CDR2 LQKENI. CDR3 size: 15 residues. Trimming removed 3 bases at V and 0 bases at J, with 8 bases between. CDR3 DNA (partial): TGTGCCAGCTCACCCGCCGGGTCGAACACCGGGGAG. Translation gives CASSPAGSNTGE. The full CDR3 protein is CASSPAGSNTGELFF.

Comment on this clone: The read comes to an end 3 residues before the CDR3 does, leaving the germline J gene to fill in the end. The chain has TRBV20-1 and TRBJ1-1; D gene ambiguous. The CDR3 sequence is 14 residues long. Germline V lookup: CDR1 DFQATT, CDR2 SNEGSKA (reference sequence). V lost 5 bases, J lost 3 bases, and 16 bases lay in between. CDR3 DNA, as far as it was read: TGCAGTGCTTCTAAAGTGCCCCGGGACACTGAA. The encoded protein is CSASKVPRDTE. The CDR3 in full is CSASKVPRDTEAFF.

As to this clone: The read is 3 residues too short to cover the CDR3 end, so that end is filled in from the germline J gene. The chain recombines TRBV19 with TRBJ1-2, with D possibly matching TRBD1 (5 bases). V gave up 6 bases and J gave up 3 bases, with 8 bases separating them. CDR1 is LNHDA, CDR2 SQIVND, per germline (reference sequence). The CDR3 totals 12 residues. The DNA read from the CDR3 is TGTGCCAGTAGCAGAGGGGACTATGGC. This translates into CASSRGDYG. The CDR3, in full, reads CASSRGDYGYTF.

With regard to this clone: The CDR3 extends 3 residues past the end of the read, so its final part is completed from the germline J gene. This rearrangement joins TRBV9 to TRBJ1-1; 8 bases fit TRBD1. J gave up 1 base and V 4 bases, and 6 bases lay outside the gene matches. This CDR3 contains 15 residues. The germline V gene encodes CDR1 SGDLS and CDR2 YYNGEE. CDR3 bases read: TGTGCCAGCAGCCCGAGGACAGGGCCGAACACTGAA. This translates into CASSPRTGPNTE. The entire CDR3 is CASSPRTGPNTEAFF.

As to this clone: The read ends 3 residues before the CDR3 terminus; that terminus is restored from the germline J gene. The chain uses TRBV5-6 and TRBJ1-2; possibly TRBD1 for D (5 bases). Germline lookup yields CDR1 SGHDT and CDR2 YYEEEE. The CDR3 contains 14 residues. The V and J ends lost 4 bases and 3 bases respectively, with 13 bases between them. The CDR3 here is CASSLGEEDYGYTF. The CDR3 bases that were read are TGTGCCAGCAGCCTAGGGGAAGAGGACTATGGC. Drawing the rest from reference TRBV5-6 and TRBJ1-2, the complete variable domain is DAGVTQSPTHLIKTRGQQVTLRCSPKSGHDTVSWYQQALGQGPQFIFQYYEEEERQRGNFPDRFSGHQFPNYSSELNVNALLLGDSALYLCASSLGEEDYGYTFGSGTRLTVV.

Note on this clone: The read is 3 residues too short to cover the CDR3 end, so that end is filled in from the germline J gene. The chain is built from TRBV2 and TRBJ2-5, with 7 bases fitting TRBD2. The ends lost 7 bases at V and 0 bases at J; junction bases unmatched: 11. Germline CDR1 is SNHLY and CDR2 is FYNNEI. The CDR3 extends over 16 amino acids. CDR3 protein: CASNRGWTRDQETQYF. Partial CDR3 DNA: TGTGCCAGCAACCGAGGGTGGACTAGGGACCAAGAGACC.

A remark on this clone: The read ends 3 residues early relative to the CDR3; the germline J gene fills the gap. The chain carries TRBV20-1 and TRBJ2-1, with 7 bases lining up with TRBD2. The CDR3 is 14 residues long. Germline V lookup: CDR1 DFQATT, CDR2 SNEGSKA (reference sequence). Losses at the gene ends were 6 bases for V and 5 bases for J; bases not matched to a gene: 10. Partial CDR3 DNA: TGCAGTGCCCCGGTGGGGGGGAATAACAATGAG. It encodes CSAPVGGNNNE. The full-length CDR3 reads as CSAPVGGNNNEQFF.

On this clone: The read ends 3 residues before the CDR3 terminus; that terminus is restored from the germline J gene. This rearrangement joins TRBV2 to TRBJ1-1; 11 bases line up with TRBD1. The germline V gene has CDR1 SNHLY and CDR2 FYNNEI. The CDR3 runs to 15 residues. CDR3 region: CASSNTGTGGFRAFF. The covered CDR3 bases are TGTGCCAGCAGTAATACCGGGACAGGGGGTTTTAGG.

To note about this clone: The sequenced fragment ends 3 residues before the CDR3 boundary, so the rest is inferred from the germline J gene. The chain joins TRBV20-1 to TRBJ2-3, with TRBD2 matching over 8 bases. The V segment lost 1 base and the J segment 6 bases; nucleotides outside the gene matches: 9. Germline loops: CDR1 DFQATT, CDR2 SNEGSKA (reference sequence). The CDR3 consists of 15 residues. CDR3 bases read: TGCAGTGCTAGAGGGGGTAGCGGGATAGAGGATACG. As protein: CSARGGSGIEDT. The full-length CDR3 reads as CSARGGSGIEDTQYF.

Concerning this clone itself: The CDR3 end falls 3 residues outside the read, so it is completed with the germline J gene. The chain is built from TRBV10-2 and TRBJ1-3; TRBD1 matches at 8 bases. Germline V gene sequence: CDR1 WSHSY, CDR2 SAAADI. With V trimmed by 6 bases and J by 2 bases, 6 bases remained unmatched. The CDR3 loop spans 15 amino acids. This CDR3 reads CASRGTGTTGNTIYF. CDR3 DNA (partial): TGCGCCAGCAGGGGGACAGGAACCACTGGAAACACC.

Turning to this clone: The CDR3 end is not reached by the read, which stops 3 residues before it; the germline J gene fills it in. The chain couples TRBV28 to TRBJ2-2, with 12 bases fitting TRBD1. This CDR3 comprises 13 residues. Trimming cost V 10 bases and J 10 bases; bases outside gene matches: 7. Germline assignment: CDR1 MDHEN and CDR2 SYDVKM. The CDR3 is CAIGTGGWEELFF. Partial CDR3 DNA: TGTGCCATTGGGACAGGGGGCTGGGAGGAG.

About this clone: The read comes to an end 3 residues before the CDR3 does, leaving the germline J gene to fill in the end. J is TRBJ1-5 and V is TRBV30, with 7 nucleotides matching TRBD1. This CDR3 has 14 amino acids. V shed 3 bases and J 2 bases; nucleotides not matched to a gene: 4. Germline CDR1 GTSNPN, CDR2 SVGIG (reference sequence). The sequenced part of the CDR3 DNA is TGTGCCTGGAGCGCCGGACAGGGCAATCAGCCC. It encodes CAWSAGQGNQP. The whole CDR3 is CAWSAGQGNQPQHF.

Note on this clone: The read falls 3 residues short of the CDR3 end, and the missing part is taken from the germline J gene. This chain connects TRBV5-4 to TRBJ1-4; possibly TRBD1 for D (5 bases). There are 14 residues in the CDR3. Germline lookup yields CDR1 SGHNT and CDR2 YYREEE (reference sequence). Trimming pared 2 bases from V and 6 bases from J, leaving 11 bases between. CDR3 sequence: CASSLRGEDEKLFF. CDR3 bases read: TGTGCCAGCAGCTTAAGAGGGGAGGATGAAAAA.

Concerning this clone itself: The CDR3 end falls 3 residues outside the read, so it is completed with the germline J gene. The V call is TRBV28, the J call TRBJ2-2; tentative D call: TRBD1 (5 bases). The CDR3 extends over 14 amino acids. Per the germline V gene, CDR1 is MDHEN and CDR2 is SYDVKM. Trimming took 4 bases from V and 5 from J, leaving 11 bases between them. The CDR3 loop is CASSWGMTTGELFF. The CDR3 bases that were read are TGTGCCAGCAGTTGGGGCATGACTACCGGGGAG.

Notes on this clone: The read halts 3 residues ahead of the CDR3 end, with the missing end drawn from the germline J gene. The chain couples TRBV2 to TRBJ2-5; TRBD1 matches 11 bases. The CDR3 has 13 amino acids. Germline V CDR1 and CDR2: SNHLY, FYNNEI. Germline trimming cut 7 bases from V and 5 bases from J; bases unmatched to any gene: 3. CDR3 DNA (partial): TGTGCCAGCAAGGACAGGGGGCGGGAGACC. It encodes CASKDRGRET. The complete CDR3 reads CASKDRGRETQYF. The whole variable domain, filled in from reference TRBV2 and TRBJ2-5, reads EPEVTQTPSHQVTQMGQEVILRCVPISNHLYFYWYRQILGQKVEFLVSFYNNEISEKSEIFDDQFSVERPDGSNFTLKIRSTKLEDSAMYFCASKDRGRETQYFGPGTRLLVL.

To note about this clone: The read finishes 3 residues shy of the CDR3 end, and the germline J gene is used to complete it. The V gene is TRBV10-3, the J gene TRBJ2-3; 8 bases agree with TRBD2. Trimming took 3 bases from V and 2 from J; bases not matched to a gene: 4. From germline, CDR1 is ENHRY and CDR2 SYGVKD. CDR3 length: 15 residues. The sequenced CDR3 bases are TGTGCCATCAGTGAAGGACTAGCCGCCACAGATACG. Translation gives CAISEGLAATDT. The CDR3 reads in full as CAISEGLAATDTQYF.

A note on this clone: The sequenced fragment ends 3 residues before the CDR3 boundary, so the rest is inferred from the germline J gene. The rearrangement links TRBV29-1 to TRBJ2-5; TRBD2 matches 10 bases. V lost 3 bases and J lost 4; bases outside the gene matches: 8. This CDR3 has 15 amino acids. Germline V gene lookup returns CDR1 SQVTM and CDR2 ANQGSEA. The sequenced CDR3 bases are TGCAGCGTTGACCCCCTAGCGGGAGAGGGAGAGACC. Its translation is CSVDPLAGEGET. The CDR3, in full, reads CSVDPLAGEGETQYF.

The CDR3 bases that were read are TGTGCCAGCAGCTTGGGACAGGGGAATGAAAAA. Encoded protein: CASSLGQGNEK. The full CDR3 reads CASSLGQGNEKLFF. The chain joins TRBV5-6 to TRBJ1-4; 8 positions agree with TRBD1. The read ends 3 residues shy of where the CDR3 ends; the end is completed using the germline J gene. The CDR3 has 14 residues. V lost 0 bases to trimming and J lost 5 bases; unmatched junction nucleotides: 0. CDR1 and CDR2 (germline): SGHDT, YYEEEE.

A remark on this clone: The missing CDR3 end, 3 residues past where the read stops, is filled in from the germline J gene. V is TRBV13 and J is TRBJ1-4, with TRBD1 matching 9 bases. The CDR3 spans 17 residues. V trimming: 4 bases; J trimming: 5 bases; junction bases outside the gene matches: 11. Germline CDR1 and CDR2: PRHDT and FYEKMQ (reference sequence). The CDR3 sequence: CASSSSGQGKGNEKLFF. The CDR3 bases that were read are TGTGCCAGCAGCTCCTCGGGACAGGGAAAGGGGAATGAAAAA.

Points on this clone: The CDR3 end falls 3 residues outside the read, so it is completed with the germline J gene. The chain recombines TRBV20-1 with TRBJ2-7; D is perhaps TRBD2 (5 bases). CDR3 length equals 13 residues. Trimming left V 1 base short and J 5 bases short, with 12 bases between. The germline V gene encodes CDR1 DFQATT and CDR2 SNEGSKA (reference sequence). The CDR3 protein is CSARAFSDHEQYF. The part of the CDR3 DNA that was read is TGCAGTGCTAGAGCTTTTAGCGACCACGAG.

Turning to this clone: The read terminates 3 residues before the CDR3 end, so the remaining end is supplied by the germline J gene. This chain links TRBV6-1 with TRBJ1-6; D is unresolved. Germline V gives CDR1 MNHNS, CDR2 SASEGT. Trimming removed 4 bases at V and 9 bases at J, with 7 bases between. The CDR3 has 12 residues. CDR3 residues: CASSGGSSPLHF. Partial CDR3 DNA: TGTGCCAGCAGTGGCGGGAGTTCACCC.

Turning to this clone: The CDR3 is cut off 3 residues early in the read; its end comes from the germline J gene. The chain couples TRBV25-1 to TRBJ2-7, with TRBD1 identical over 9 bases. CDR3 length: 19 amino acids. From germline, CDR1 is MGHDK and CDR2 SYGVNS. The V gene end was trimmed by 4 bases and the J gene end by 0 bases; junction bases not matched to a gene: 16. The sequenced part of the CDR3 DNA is TGTGCCAGCAGTGTCCGGTACGGGGACAGGGAGCCCCTCTCCTACGAG. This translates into CASSVRYGDREPLSYE. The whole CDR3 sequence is CASSVRYGDREPLSYEQYF.

CDR3 bases read: TGCGCCAGCAGCTCGGGGTTGGGGAATTCACCC. It codes for CASSSGLGNSP. The full CDR3 is CASSSGLGNSPLHF. The genes are TRBV5-1 and TRBJ1-6; unclear D gene. The read terminates 3 residues ahead of where the CDR3 ends, so the germline J gene completes it. The length of the CDR3 is 14 residues. Germline lookup yields CDR1 SGHRS and CDR2 YFSETQ. Deletions cut 3 bases from V and 7 bases from J, with 11 bases between. The full variable domain, with the rest looked up from reference TRBV5-1 and TRBJ1-6, is KAGVTQTPRYLIKTRGQQVTLSCSPISGHRSVSWYQQTPGQGLQFLFEYFSETQRNKGNFPGRFSGRQFSNSRSEMNVSTLELGDSALYLCASSSGLGNSPLHFGNGTRLTVT.

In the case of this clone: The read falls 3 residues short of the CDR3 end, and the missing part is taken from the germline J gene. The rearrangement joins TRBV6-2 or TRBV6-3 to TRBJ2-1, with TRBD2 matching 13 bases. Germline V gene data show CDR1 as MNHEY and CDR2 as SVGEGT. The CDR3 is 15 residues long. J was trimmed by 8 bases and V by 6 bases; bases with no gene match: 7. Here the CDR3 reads CASSGLAGVYDEQFF. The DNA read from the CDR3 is TGTGCCAGCAGCGGACTAGCGGGAGTTTATGATGAG.

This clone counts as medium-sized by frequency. The CDR3: CASSEGQETDTQYF. The part of the CDR3 DNA that was read is TGTGCCAGCAGTGAAGGTCAGGAAACAGATACG. The V and J genes are TRBV6-1 and TRBJ2-3; unclear D gene. The read gets to within 3 residues of the CDR3 end, and the germline J gene fills in the rest. V lost 1 base, J lost 3 bases, and 8 bases lay in between. There are 14 residues in the CDR3. CDR1 MNHNS and CDR2 SASEGT come from the germline V gene.